The T cell receptor beta chain described here comes from a study of T cell responses to AZD1222 COVID-19 vaccine. The CDR3 length is 16 residues. CDR1 and CDR2 from the germline V gene are SGHTA and FQGNSA. Trimming at V came to 4 bases and at J to 3 bases, leaving 6 bases not matched to a gene. Only in-frame clones appear in the TCRdb table, and some are missing; sequencing was by immunoSEQ multiplex PCR. The sample includes approximately 210,000 clones, just over 90% seen only once; the top ten take around 3.7%. This clonotype was sampled from an adult who received the AZD1222 COVID-19 vaccine. The chain couples TRBV7-2 to TRBJ2-1, with TRBD2 identical over 10 bases. The sample was peripheral blood, taken 28 days after the second AZD1222 dose. The DNA for the CDR3 is TGTGCCAGCAGCTCTGCTGGGACTAGCGTCTACAATGAGCAGTTCTTC. As protein: CASSSAGTSVYNEQFF.